Presented here are 24 T cell receptor beta chains from one specimen sequenced in a study of T cells after yellow fever vaccination (dated by TCRdb to between 2018 and 2021). The library was built by means of 5' RACE. The instrument given in TCRdb is Illumina HiSeq 2500. TCRdb trimmed public reads at Q25 via fastp, called clones via MiXCR and kept in-frame beta chains. Each record represents a unique CDR3 protein, reported with the most common genes and DNA among its rows. The sample includes roughly 500,000 distinct CDR3 sequences, with 15% to 20% observed a single time. The ten largest make up approximately 14% of the sample. What the treatment or condition label conveys for this sample: live attenuated yellow fever vaccine strain. Sequenced material: PBMCs, taken 15 days after the yellow fever booster vaccination. The receptors stem from a man between 25 and 39 years old who received the YFV17D yellow fever vaccine.

This clonotype appeared a few times. This sequence joins TRBV28 and TRBJ2-3; tentative D call: TRBD2 (6 bases). CDR3 length: 15 amino acids. V was shortened by 7 bases and J by 3 bases, with 17 bases between the two germline ends. Per germline, CDR1 MDHEN and CDR2 SYDVKM. This CDR3 is CASKTGLGTTDTQYF. In DNA, the CDR3 is TGTGCCAGCAAGACGGGACTTGGAACGACAGATACGCAGTATTTT.

The rearrangement links TRBV9 to TRBJ1-6; D unclear. The CDR3 covers 12 residues. V was pared by 4 bases and J by 5 bases, with 4 bases between. Per germline, CDR1 SGDLS and CDR2 YYNGEE. In DNA form, the CDR3 reads TGTGCCAGCAGCCCAAATAATTCACCCCTCCACTTT. Translated, it gives CASSPNNSPLHF. Based on the CDR3 plus reference TRBV9 and TRBJ1-6, the full variable domain is DSGVTQTPKHLITATGQRVTLRCSPRSGDLSVYWYQQSLDQGLQFLIQYYNGEERAKGNILERFSAQQFPDLHSELNLSSLELGDSALYFCASSPNNSPLHFGNGTRLTVT.

This clonotype was found a few times. This chain joins TRBV7-9 and TRBJ2-6; D tentatively fits TRBD1 or TRBD2 (5 bases each). CDR3 size: 15 residues. V lost 8 bases and J lost 2, with 13 bases in between. Looked up from germline, CDR1 is SEHNR and CDR2 is FQNEAQ (reference sequence). The CDR3 spells CASPPGTAGANVLTF. CDR3 in DNA: TGTGCCAGCCCCCCGGGGACGGCTGGGGCCAACGTCCTGACTTTC.

In its sample, this clonotype was seen a few times. This chain connects TRBV20-1 to TRBJ2-1; a weak D match, TRBD2 (6 bases). Looked up from germline, CDR1 is DFQATT and CDR2 is SNEGSKA (reference sequence). The CDR3 sequence is 14 residues long. With 6 bases removed from V and 12 bases from J, the gap between germline ends came to 24 bases. This CDR3 reads CSAPTSSILWVQFF. CDR3 DNA sequence: TGCAGTGCCCCGACTAGTAGTATCTTGTGGGTGCAGTTCTTC.

The V gene is TRBV7-2, the J gene TRBJ1-1; no reliable D call. The CDR3 extends over 15 amino acids. V was pared by 2 bases and J by 0 bases, with 10 bases between. Per germline, CDR1 SGHTA and CDR2 FQGNSA. Here the CDR3 DNA reads TGTGCCAGCAGCTTACAGAATCTTATGAACACTGAAGCTTTCTTT. Protein sequence: CASSLQNLMNTEAFF.

This clonotype has just a few counts. This chain connects TRBV7-2 to TRBJ2-3, with 13 bases that match TRBD2. The CDR3 runs to 16 residues. Germline CDR1 SGHTA, CDR2 FQGNSA. V trimming: 5 bases; J trimming: 5 bases; junction bases outside the gene matches: 7. CDR3 residues: CASSKGLAGAVDTQYF. The CDR3 nucleotides are TGTGCCAGCAGCAAAGGACTAGCGGGAGCCGTAGATACGCAGTATTTT.

This clonotype is termed medium-sized (0.01 to 0.1%). V is TRBV28 and J is TRBJ2-5; 7 nucleotides agree with TRBD1. Germline V CDR1 and CDR2: MDHEN, SYDVKM. V shed 5 bases, J shed 2 bases, and the junction held 5 bases outside the gene matches. CDR3 length equals 14 residues. In nucleotides, the CDR3 is TGTGCCAGCAGTCCCGGGACAGAACAAGAGACCCAGTACTTC. Its protein is CASSPGTEQETQYF.

This clonotype showed up just a few times. The V call is TRBV7-9, the J call TRBJ2-5, with a weak D call TRBD2 (7 bases). Trimming took 10 bases from V and 5 from J, leaving 14 bases between them. CDR3 length: 12 residues. The germline CDR1 and CDR2 sequences are SEHNR and FQNEAQ (reference sequence). The CDR3 here is CATRGAGETQYF. CDR3 nucleotides: TGTGCCACCCGGGGGGCTGGGGAGACCCAGTACTTC.

This clonotype turned up a few times. This chain joins TRBV11-2 and TRBJ2-3; possible D gene TRBD2, 5 bases. The CDR3 contains 14 residues. The V gene's germline CDR1 is SGHAT and CDR2 FQNNGV. Trimming pared 8 bases from V and 0 bases from J, leaving 12 bases between. The DNA of the CDR3 is TGTGCCAGCCGGGAAGAATCTAGCACAGATACGCAGTATTTT. This sequence encodes CASREESSTDTQYF.

This clonotype was observed a handful of times. The chain couples TRBV7-2 to TRBJ2-3, with 9 positions matching TRBD2. The CDR3 is 14 residues long. V lost 0 bases and J lost 7; bases outside the gene matches: 2. CDR1 SGHTA and CDR2 FQGNSA come from the germline V gene. Written as DNA, the CDR3 is TGTGCCAGCAGCTTAGCGCGGGAGGGATATACGCAGTATTTT. Its protein is CASSLAREGYTQYF.

This chain uses TRBV7-2 with TRBJ2-1, with D perhaps TRBD1 or TRBD2 (5 bases each). The length of the CDR3 is 15 residues. Germline CDR1 and CDR2: SGHTA and FQGNSA. Deletions cut 6 bases from V and 9 bases from J, with 21 bases between. The chain's CDR3 is CASSTLGPMSGEQFF. CDR3 bases: TGTGCCAGCAGTACCTTGGGACCCATGTCGGGTGAGCAGTTCTTC.

This clonotype was counted a few times. The chain carries TRBV3-1 and TRBJ2-1; D might be TRBD2 (5 bases). Germline CDR1 reads LGHDT; CDR2 reads YNNKEL (reference sequence). Deletions cut 1 base from V and 8 bases from J, with 18 bases between. The CDR3 extends over 16 amino acids. CDR3 coding DNA: TGTGCCAGCAGCCAAGGTTCTTCTCCAATCGGGGATGAGCAGTTCTTC. Protein product: CASSQGSSPIGDEQFF.

Many counts were recorded for this clonotype. The V and J genes are TRBV3-1 and TRBJ2-2; D tentatively reads TRBD1 or TRBD2 (5 bases each). Trimming shortened V by 2 bases and J by 7 bases, and 8 bases separated the two germline ends. Per the germline V gene, CDR1 is LGHDT and CDR2 is YNNKEL (reference sequence). The CDR3 sequence is 13 residues long. CDR3 bases: TGTGCCAGCAGCCAATGGGACCTCGGGGAGCTGTTTTTT. It is translated as CASSQWDLGELFF.

The table lists this clonotype with a few counts. The CDR3, as DNA: TGTGCCAGCAGCCGTCCCGGGACAGGGATCTATGGCTACACCTTC. It encodes CASSRPGTGIYGYTF. This sequence joins TRBV7-2 and TRBJ1-2; 9 nucleotides line up with TRBD1. The germline gives CDR1 SGHTA, CDR2 FQGNSA. The CDR3 has 15 amino acids. V lost 5 bases, J lost 4 bases, and 8 bases stayed unmatched. Full variable domain (rest looked up from reference TRBV7-2 and TRBJ1-2): GAGVSQSPSNKVTEKGKDVELRCDPISGHTALYWYRQSLGQGLEFLIYFQGNSAPDKSGLPSDRFSAERTGGSVSTLTIQRTQQEDSAVYLCASSRPGTGIYGYTFGSGTRLTVV.

At least ten counts were recorded for this clonotype. V gene TRBV7-8 combines with J gene TRBJ2-7, with no clear D. The germline gives CDR1 SGHVS, CDR2 FQNEAQ. V was trimmed by 2 bases and J by 1 base, leaving 6 bases between them. The CDR3 extends over 13 amino acids. The CDR3 nucleotides are TGTGCCAGCAGCTTATTAGGGTCCTACGAGCAGTACTTC. Translating gives CASSLLGSYEQYF.

In its sample, this clonotype was seen a few times. The chain is built from TRBV10-3 and TRBJ2-7, with 7 bases fitting TRBD1. CDR1 and CDR2 from the germline V gene are ENHRY and SYGVKD. Trimming removed 7 bases from V and 0 bases from J; junction bases left unmatched: 21. The CDR3 sequence is 19 residues long. The chain's CDR3 is CAIISATGVEVDSSYEQYF. In nucleotides, the CDR3 is TGTGCCATCATTTCCGCAACAGGGGTCGAGGTGGACAGCTCCTACGAGCAGTACTTC.

On this clonotype: One end of the junction does not line up with germline, which may come from a read error. This chain connects TRBV5-1 to TRBJ2-1; either TRBD1 or TRBD2 may fit D (5 bases each). This CDR3 contains 16 residues. Germline-derived CDR1 and CDR2 are SGHRS and YFSETQ. CDR3 sequence: CASSLSRDVSFNEQFF. In DNA, the CDR3 is TGCGCCAGCAGCTTGAGCCGGGACGTTTCCTTCAATGAGCAGTTCTTC.

This clonotype was detected only a few times. V gene TRBV20-1 combines with J gene TRBJ2-3; perhaps TRBD1 as D (5 bases). The CDR3 covers 15 residues. The ends were cut back, 0 bases at V and 4 bases at J, with 14 bases in the middle. Germline V gene sequence: CDR1 DFQATT, CDR2 SNEGSKA (reference sequence). DNA for the CDR3: TGCAGTGCTAGAGATTCAGCAGGGCGACCAGATACGCAGTATTTT. This codes for CSARDSAGRPDTQYF.

The rearrangement joins TRBV20-1 to TRBJ1-2; no clear D gene. The germline CDR1 and CDR2 sequences are DFQATT and SNEGSKA (reference sequence). Trimming pared 3 bases from V and 2 bases from J, leaving 7 bases between. The CDR3 runs 12 residues. CDR3 in amino acids: CSASSGNYGYTF. CDR3 sequence (DNA): TGCAGTGCTAGTTCTGGGAACTATGGCTACACCTTC.

Only a few counts were recorded for this clonotype. The J gene is TRBJ2-7, the V gene TRBV5-1, with 8 bases identical to TRBD1. Per germline, CDR1 SGHRS and CDR2 YFSETQ. V lost 1 base and J lost 6; bases outside the gene matches: 6. The CDR3 contains 14 residues. The CDR3 sequence: CASSLTGQVREQYF. The CDR3 DNA reads TGCGCCAGCAGCTTGACGGGACAGGTGCGCGAGCAGTACTTC.

This clonotype appeared a few times. This chain uses TRBV6-5 with TRBJ2-2; tentatively, D is TRBD1 (5 bases). The CDR3 length is 15 residues. Looked up from germline, CDR1 is MNHEY and CDR2 is SVGAGI. The V gene lost 3 bases and the J gene lost 3 bases, with 11 bases spanning the gap. For the CDR3, the DNA is TGTGCCAGCAGTTATGGGGCGATGGACACCGGGGAGCTGTTTTTT. Its translation: CASSYGAMDTGELFF.

The chain carries TRBV5-1 and TRBJ1-6, with D unclear. The V gene's germline CDR1 is SGHRS and CDR2 YFSETQ. The CDR3 runs to 18 residues. With 3 bases removed from V and 4 bases from J, the gap between germline ends came to 20 bases. The CDR3 spells CASSYRESAQKYNSPLHF. DNA for the CDR3: TGCGCCAGCAGCTACCGTGAGTCGGCACAAAAGTATAATTCACCCCTCCACTTT.

In its sample, this clonotype was seen a few times. V is TRBV12-3 or TRBV12-4 and J is TRBJ1-2, with 10 bases that match TRBD1. The V gene end was trimmed by 6 bases and the J gene end by 4 bases; junction bases not matched to a gene: 5. CDR3 length: 14 residues. The CDR3 nucleotides are TGTGCCAGCAGGTCGACAGGGGGCGTCTATGGCTACACCTTC. It codes for CASRSTGGVYGYTF.

This chain links TRBV25-1 with TRBJ2-2; possibly TRBD1 for D (5 bases). V was clipped by 1 base and J by 6 bases, with 12 bases between them. CDR1 MGHDK and CDR2 SYGVNS come from the germline V gene. This CDR3 region has 15 residues. CDR3 loop: CASSEWKGFAGELFF. As DNA, the CDR3 is TGTGCCAGCAGTGAATGGAAGGGGTTCGCCGGGGAGCTGTTTTTT.